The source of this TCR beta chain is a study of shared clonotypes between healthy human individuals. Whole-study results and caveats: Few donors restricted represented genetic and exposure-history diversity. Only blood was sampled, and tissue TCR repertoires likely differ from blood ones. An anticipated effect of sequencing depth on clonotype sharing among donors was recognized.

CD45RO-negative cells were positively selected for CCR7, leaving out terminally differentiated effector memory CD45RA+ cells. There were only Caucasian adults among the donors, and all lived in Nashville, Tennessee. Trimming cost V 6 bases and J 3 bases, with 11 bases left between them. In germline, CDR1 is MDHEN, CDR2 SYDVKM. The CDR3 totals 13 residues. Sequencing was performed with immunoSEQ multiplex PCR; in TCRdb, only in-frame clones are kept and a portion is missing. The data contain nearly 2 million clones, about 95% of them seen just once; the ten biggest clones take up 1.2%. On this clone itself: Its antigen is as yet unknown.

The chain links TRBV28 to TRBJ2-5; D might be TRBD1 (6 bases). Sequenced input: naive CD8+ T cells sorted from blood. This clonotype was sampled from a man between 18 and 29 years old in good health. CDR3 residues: CASRRQAEETQYF. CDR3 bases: TGTGCCAGCAGACGACAGGCAGAAGAGACCCAGTACTTC.